The rows below give T cell receptor beta chains drawn from one sample of a study of blood T cell repertoires in COVID-19. The data were produced by immunoSEQ multiplex PCR, yet TCRdb's version contains in-frame clones alone and is incomplete. The table has about 400,000 clones, 70% to 90% seen once. The sequencing input was PBMCs or T cells enriched from blood (not recorded which). The source of these receptors is a woman in her thirties or forties with acute COVID-19. CDR3s include the opening cysteine and the closing phenylalanine or tryptophan. A D gene is named only where the DNA matches it firmly. Clone size is not always given. Where it is, it says once, few, many or a class for expanded clones.

TGTGCCAGCAGGGGGACAGGGGGCCGACACAATGAGCAGTTCTTC | CASRGTGGRHNEQFF | TRBV6-5 | TRBD1 | 15 | - | TRBJ2-1
TGTGCCACCCGAATTGACAGGAACCAAGAGACCCAGTACTTC | CATRIDRNQETQYF | TRBV15 | - | 14 | - | TRBJ2-5
TGTGCCAGCAGTTACTCATGGGGGGATGTAAACTATGGCTACACCTTC | CASSYSWGDVNYGYTF | TRBV6-5 | - | 16 | - | TRBJ1-2
TGTGCCAGCAGCCAGACAGGGGAGGACTATGGCTACACCTTC | CASSQTGEDYGYTF | TRBV7-9 | TRBD1 | 14 | - | TRBJ1-2
TGCGCCAGCAGTAGCTATGACAGGTTGAATGGTGGCTACACCTTC | CASSSYDRLNGGYTF | TRBV10-1 | - | 15 | - | TRBJ1-2
TGTGCCAGCAGATCGGACAGGGTTTGGTCACCCCTCCACTTT | CASRSDRVWSPLHF | TRBV11-2 | TRBD1 | 14 | once | TRBJ1-6
TGCGCCAGCAGCTTGGAGGACAGGTGGAACACTGAAGCTTTCTTT | CASSLEDRWNTEAFF | TRBV5-1 | TRBD1 | 15 | many | TRBJ1-1
TGCGCCAGCAGCTTGGGGGCAGGGAACTATGGCTACACCTTC | CASSLGAGNYGYTF | TRBV5-1 | - | 14 | - | TRBJ1-2
TGTGCCAGTAAGCGGGGGAGTAGCACAGATACGCAGTATTTT | CASKRGSSTDTQYF | TRBV27 | TRBD2 | 14 | - | TRBJ2-3
TGTGCCAGCAGCGTACTAGGCTACACAGATACGCAGTATTTT | CASSVLGYTDTQYF | TRBV9 | - | 14 | - | TRBJ2-3
TGTGCCAGCAGCTTACGTAGCAGTGGCTCTGGGGCCAACGTCCTGACTTTC | CASSLRSSGSGANVLTF | TRBV5-4 | - | 17 | - | TRBJ2-6
TGTGCCAGCAGCTACAGGGACACTCTGACCGGGGAGCTGTTTTTT | CASSYRDTLTGELFF | TRBV9 | - | 15 | - | TRBJ2-2
TGTGCCTGGAGTGAGACTAGCCACACCGGGGAGCTGTTTTTT | CAWSETSHTGELFF | TRBV30 | TRBD2 | 14 | - | TRBJ2-2
TGTGCCACCGGAACCGGGACAATAGCCTACGAGCAGTACTTC | CATGTGTIAYEQYF | TRBV6-6 | - | 14 | once | TRBJ2-7
TGTGCCAGCTCTCCTAGCGGGGGACAGAGCACAGATACGCAGTATTTT | CASSPSGGQSTDTQYF | TRBV18 | TRBD2 | 16 | - | TRBJ2-3
TGTGCCAGCAGCCAGGTGGGACAGCTTAACTATGGCTACACCTTC | CASSQVGQLNYGYTF | TRBV3-1/TRBV3-2 | TRBD1 | 15 | - | TRBJ1-2
TGTGCCAGCAGACCCCCGGGACAGGGGGGTGAAGCTTTCTTT | CASRPPGQGGEAFF | TRBV3-1/TRBV3-2 | TRBD1 | 14 | - | TRBJ1-1
TGTGCCACCAGTAGCGGGGGGGCAGAATACAATGAGCAGTTCTTC | CATSSGGAEYNEQFF | TRBV24-1 | TRBD2 | 15 | - | TRBJ2-1
TGTGCCAGCAGTGCCTGGACAGGGGTACCTAACTATGGCTACACCTTC | CASSAWTGVPNYGYTF | TRBV6-1 | TRBD1 | 16 | - | TRBJ1-2
TGTGCCAGCAGCGCAAACAGGGACAGAGCCTACACCTTC | CASSANRDRAYTF | TRBV9 | TRBD1 | 13 | - | TRBJ1-2
TGTGCCAGCAGTTTCGTAGCCGGAAAACTGTTTTTT | CASSFVAGKLFF | TRBV25-1 | - | 12 | - | TRBJ1-4
TGTGCCAGTGGCGACAGTTTCCAAGAGACCCAGTACTTC | CASGDSFQETQYF | TRBV3-1/TRBV3-2 | - | 13 | - | TRBJ2-5
TGTGCCAGCTCACGGGCGGGGGGAGATACGCAGTATTTT | CASSRAGGDTQYF | TRBV18 | TRBD2 | 13 | - | TRBJ2-3
TGTGCCAGCAGCTTAGTTTCCGGGACAGGGCATGAAAAACTGTTTTTT | CASSLVSGTGHEKLFF | TRBV7-8 | TRBD1 | 16 | - | TRBJ1-4
TGTGCCAGCAGCTTAAGCGGGGGGGCCAGGTACGAGCAGTACTTC | CASSLSGGARYEQYF | TRBV7-6 | TRBD2 | 15 | - | TRBJ2-7
TGCAGTGCTAGTTGGGCAGGGGGCACGGACTATGGCTACACCTTC | CSASWAGGTDYGYTF | TRBV20-1 | TRBD1 | 15 | - | TRBJ1-2
TGTGCCAGCAGCCCTCACGTGAGGCGGGGGAAAGAGACCCAGTACTTC | CASSPHVRRGKETQYF | TRBV5-8 | TRBD2 | 16 | - | TRBJ2-5
TGTGCAAGTCGCTTAGGCCGACTGTTCGTCACTGAAGCTTTCTTT | CASRLGRLFVTEAFF | TRBV12-2 | - | 15 | once | TRBJ1-1
TGTGCCAGTAGTATCTGGTCAGGGTATGAGCAGTTCTTC | CASSIWSGYEQFF | TRBV19 | - | 13 | - | TRBJ2-1
TGTGCCAGCAGCACCCAAGTCCCGAGCTACTATGGCTACACCTTC | CASSTQVPSYYGYTF | TRBV5-5 | - | 15 | few | TRBJ1-2
TGTGCCAGCAGCGTAGACAGGGGGCATCGCGAGCAGTACTTC | CASSVDRGHREQYF | TRBV9 | TRBD1 | 14 | once | TRBJ2-7
TGCAGCGTTGAAGATCTGGGGACAGACCGCACCGGGGAGCTGTTTTTT | CSVEDLGTDRTGELFF | TRBV29-1 | TRBD1 | 16 | - | TRBJ2-2
TGCGCCAGCAGCTTGGGATCGGCCGGGGCTGAAGCTTTCTTT | CASSLGSAGAEAFF | TRBV5-1 | - | 14 | - | TRBJ1-1
TGTGCCAGTAGTATTAGCGGCAAGGGCAATGAGCAGTTCTTC | CASSISGKGNEQFF | TRBV19 | - | 14 | - | TRBJ2-1
TGTGCCAGCAGCACAAACAGGGATACGCAGTATTTT | CASSTNRDTQYF | TRBV11-3 | - | 12 | - | TRBJ2-3
TGTGCCAGCAGTTATTCGGGGAGGGATGGCTACACCTTC | CASSYSGRDGYTF | TRBV27 | - | 13 | - | TRBJ1-2
TGTGCCAGCAGCCAAGATCCGGGGGGGGCAAATACGCAGTATTTT | CASSQDPGGANTQYF | TRBV4-2 | TRBD2 | 15 | - | TRBJ2-3
TGTGCCAGCAGCTTAGTTAGCGGTGGCACAGATACGCAGTATTTT | CASSLVSGGTDTQYF | TRBV7-9 | - | 15 | - | TRBJ2-3
TGTGCCAGCAAGAACAGGGGGGTGGCGGTTGCAGCTTTCTTT | CASKNRGVAVAAFF | TRBV19 | TRBD1 | 14 | once | TRBJ1-1
TGTGCCTGGAGTGTACGAGAGGCAGCGGGCTACACCTTC | CAWSVREAAGYTF | TRBV30 | - | 13 | - | TRBJ1-2